The 27 T cell receptor beta chains below come from one sample, sequenced in a study of T cells in Graves' hyperthyroidism and ophthalmopathy. Amplified regions were TCR beta CDR3 sequences from RNA transcripts. HTBI primers drove first-round RT-PCR of the TCR CDR3. TCRdb independently ran MiXCR on the multiplex PCR reads; one entry per CDR3 protein. The sample has a few hundred thousand distinct CDR3 sequences; 18% are singletons. Sequenced material: blood. These receptors originate from a man between 18 and 35 years old with Graves' ophthalmopathy.

There are many counts of this clonotype. This chain joins TRBV6-1 and TRBJ1-1, with TRBD1 as a possible D gene (6 bases). Germline V gene sequence: CDR1 MNHNS, CDR2 SASEGT. The CDR3 length is 14 residues. The V end lost 10 bases, the J end lost 2 bases, and 17 bases lay between the germline ends. The CDR3 DNA follows: TGTGCCACCTCTGGAGGGGGTCCTAACACTGAAGCTTTCTTT. Translating it yields CATSGGGPNTEAFF.

The chain combines TRBV19 with TRBJ2-5; weak D call: TRBD2 (7 bases). CDR3 length equals 15 residues. Germline V gene sequence: CDR1 LNHDA, CDR2 SQIVND (reference sequence). Trimming cost V 8 bases and J 5 bases, with 21 bases left between them. CDR3 residues: CASREVGGGDETQYF. In DNA form, the CDR3 reads TGTGCCAGTCGTGAGGTTGGGGGGGGCGATGAGACCCAGTACTTC.

This clonotype was found many times. This chain connects TRBV3-1 to TRBJ2-1; TRBD1 aligns across 10 bases. CDR1 is LGHDT and CDR2 is YNNKEL in the germline V gene (reference sequence). The CDR3 spans 16 residues. V gave up 0 bases and J gave up 10 bases; unmatched junction bases: 9. The CDR3 protein is CASSQEDRGLYPEQFF. In DNA, the CDR3 is TGTGCCAGCAGCCAAGAAGACAGGGGGCTCTACCCCGAGCAGTTCTTC.

V gene TRBV12-3 or TRBV12-4 combines with J gene TRBJ2-1; 15 bases agree with TRBD2. CDR3 size: 16 residues. V lost 6 bases, J lost 9 bases, and 9 bases stayed unmatched. This CDR3 reads CASRTGTSGGRGEQFF. The CDR3 bases are TGTGCCAGCAGGACCGGGACTAGCGGGGGGCGGGGTGAGCAGTTCTTC.

This rearrangement joins TRBV5-6 to TRBJ1-5; weak D call: TRBD1 (6 bases). Germline assignment: CDR1 SGHDT and CDR2 YYEEEE. CDR3 length: 16 amino acids. The V end lost 4 bases, the J end lost 5 bases, and 19 bases lay between the germline ends. This CDR3 is CASSLLGGGVDQPQHF. Written as DNA, the CDR3 is TGTGCCAGCAGCCTTCTCGGGGGGGGCGTGGATCAGCCCCAGCATTTT.

The chain uses TRBV7-3 and TRBJ2-1, with D possibly being TRBD2 (5 bases). The CDR3 loop spans 15 amino acids. From germline, CDR1 is SGHTA and CDR2 FQGTGA. V was trimmed by 5 bases and J by 5 bases, leaving 16 bases between them. DNA for the CDR3: TGTGCCAGCAGCCCCGCGGGTTCCATAGACAATGAGCAGTTCTTC. It codes for CASSPAGSIDNEQFF.

The rearrangement joins TRBV19 to TRBJ1-5, with 8 bases matching TRBD1. With 5 bases clipped from V and 2 bases from J, the junction kept 5 bases outside the gene matches. The CDR3 covers 15 residues. CDR1 LNHDA and CDR2 SQIVND come from the germline V gene (reference sequence). The DNA of the CDR3 is TGTGCCAGTAGTGCCGCGACAGGGGGCAATCAGCCCCAGCATTTT. This translates into CASSAATGGNQPQHF.

The chain combines TRBV7-2 with TRBJ1-3, with TRBD1 identical over 8 bases. The germline gives CDR1 SGHTA, CDR2 FQGNSA. The CDR3 covers 14 residues. The J segment lost 8 bases and the V segment lost 5 bases, leaving 8 bases of the junction unmatched. This CDR3 is CASSQGQGRDTIYF. The CDR3 bases are TGTGCCAGCAGCCAAGGACAGGGCCGGGACACCATATATTTT.

The chain joins TRBV24-1 to TRBJ1-2; no firm D call. Trimming took 7 bases from V and 2 from J, leaving 10 bases between them. The CDR3 totals 13 residues. CDR1 is KGHDR and CDR2 is SFDVKD in the germline V gene. CDR3 region: CATSPEGNYGYTF. In DNA, the CDR3 is TGTGCCACCAGCCCAGAGGGCAACTATGGCTACACCTTC.

This chain links TRBV20-1 with TRBJ1-2; 11 positions agree with TRBD1. V was pared by 0 bases and J by 4 bases, with 4 bases of the junction left unmatched. The CDR3 totals 15 residues. Per germline, CDR1 DFQATT and CDR2 SNEGSKA (reference sequence). The CDR3 region has the DNA TGCAGTGCTAGAGAGGGGACAGGGGGGGTCTATGGCTACACCTTC. As protein: CSAREGTGGVYGYTF.

This clonotype was seen many times. The chain joins TRBV2 to TRBJ2-5; 7 nucleotides align to TRBD1. Germline CDR1 is SNHLY and CDR2 is FYNNEI. The CDR3 loop spans 15 amino acids. Trimming removed 3 bases from V and 5 bases from J; junction bases left unmatched: 9. The CDR3 DNA sequence: TGTGCCAGCAGTGATGCGCACAGGGGTAACGAGACCCAGTACTTC. Translation gives CASSDAHRGNETQYF. The full variable domain, with the rest looked up from reference TRBV2 and TRBJ2-5, is EPEVTQTPSHQVTQMGQEVILRCVPISNHLYFYWYRQILGQKVEFLVSFYNNEISEKSEIFDDQFSVERPDGSNFTLKIRSTKLEDSAMYFCASSDAHRGNETQYFGPGTRLLVL.

This clonotype was counted many times. The gene calls are TRBV6-1 and TRBJ2-5; possible D gene TRBD1, 6 bases. This CDR3 comprises 14 residues. With 6 bases removed from V and 4 bases from J, the gap between germline ends came to 15 bases. CDR1 is MNHNS and CDR2 is SASEGT in the germline V gene. CDR3 protein: CASSPQGWGETQYF. For the CDR3, the DNA is TGTGCCAGCAGCCCCCAGGGGTGGGGAGAGACCCAGTACTTC.

This clonotype was detected ten times or more. The genes are TRBV5-1 and TRBJ1-6, with 9 bases identical to TRBD1. Losses at the gene ends were 4 bases for V and 6 bases for J; bases not matched to a gene: 8. This CDR3 is built from 16 residues. Per the germline V gene, CDR1 is SGHRS and CDR2 is YFSETQ. CDR3 in DNA: TGCGCCAGCAGCGAGGACAGGGGAATGGCTAATTCACCCCTCCACTTT. Protein sequence: CASSEDRGMANSPLHF.

This clonotype was observed many times. This chain links TRBV13 with TRBJ2-7, with D possibly matching TRBD1 (7 bases). V was shortened by 5 bases and J by 5 bases, with 16 bases between the two germline ends. CDR3 size: 14 residues. Per the germline V gene, CDR1 is PRHDT and CDR2 is FYEKMQ (reference sequence). DNA of the CDR3: TGTGCCAGCAGCCCACAAGGAGGGGGCAACGAGCAGTACTTC. Protein sequence: CASSPQGGGNEQYF.

The table lists this clonotype with many counts. V is TRBV13 and J is TRBJ1-1; maybe TRBD1 (5 bases). V gave up 3 bases and J gave up 6 bases, with 11 bases separating them. This CDR3 is built from 13 residues. Germline V gives CDR1 PRHDT, CDR2 FYEKMQ (reference sequence). The CDR3 DNA follows: TGTGCCAGCAGCTTGGGGCAGTTTGCTGAAGCTTTCTTT. Translated, it gives CASSLGQFAEAFF.

This clonotype was counted ten times or more. The chain couples TRBV2 to TRBJ1-2, with D hard to call. The CDR3 has 13 amino acids. Trimming removed 7 bases at V and 9 bases at J, with 18 bases between. From germline, CDR1 is SNHLY and CDR2 FYNNEI. The CDR3 sequence is CASTSLTTSSYTF. CDR3 DNA sequence: TGTGCCAGCACTTCCCTTACCACCTCGAGCTACACCTTC.

The table lists this clonotype with many counts. The V gene is TRBV7-9, the J gene TRBJ1-2; 9 bases line up with TRBD1. Germline loops: CDR1 SEHNR, CDR2 FQNEAQ (reference sequence). There are 15 residues in the CDR3. Trimming took 4 bases from V and 8 from J; bases not matched to a gene: 11. The CDR3 region has the DNA TGTGCCAGCAGCTCCAACGTCCCGGGACAGGGCGGCTACACCTTC. It specifies CASSSNVPGQGGYTF.

This chain uses TRBV20-1 with TRBJ1-2; tentative D call: TRBD1 (5 bases). In germline, CDR1 is DFQATT, CDR2 SNEGSKA (reference sequence). The CDR3 is made up of 13 amino acids. V was clipped by 1 base and J by 1 base, with 7 bases between them. Here the CDR3 reads CSARGGLNYGYTF. CDR3 nucleotides: TGCAGTGCTAGAGGGGGCCTTAACTATGGCTACACCTTC.

This clonotype occurred a few times. This chain uses TRBV6-1 with TRBJ2-3; 15 positions match TRBD2. This CDR3 contains 14 residues. Looked up from germline, CDR1 is MNHNS and CDR2 is SASEGT. V dropped 5 bases and J dropped 8; count of bases not matched to a gene: 2. The CDR3 region is CASSPGLAGGTQYF. CDR3 in DNA: TGTGCCAGCAGTCCGGGACTAGCGGGGGGTACGCAGTATTTT.

The chain joins TRBV11-1 to TRBJ2-1, with 8 bases lining up with TRBD2. Germline V CDR1 and CDR2: SGHAT, FQDESV (reference sequence). CDR3 length: 16 amino acids. With 5 bases clipped from V and 3 bases from J, the junction kept 9 bases outside the gene matches. CDR3 DNA: TGTGCCAGCAGCGACGGAGGGAGCGGGGGCTACAATGAGCAGTTCTTC. Its translation is CASSDGGSGGYNEQFF.

Turning to this clonotype: A much more abundant neighbour one base away suggests this may be a read error. The chain has TRBV12-3 or TRBV12-4 and TRBJ2-3; maybe TRBD2 (5 bases). The length of the CDR3 is 15 residues. The CDR3 protein is CTSSSRRGSTDTQYF. CDR3 sequence (DNA): TGTACCAGCAGTTCCCGACGGGGAAGCACAGATACGCAGTATTTT.

The chain uses TRBV2 and TRBJ1-5; D may be TRBD1 (6 bases). The CDR3 is made up of 15 amino acids. Trimming removed 3 bases at V and 3 bases at J, with 12 bases between. From germline, CDR1 is SNHLY and CDR2 FYNNEI. As DNA, the CDR3 is TGTGCCAGCAGTGAGCGAGGGACAAACAATCAGCCCCAGCATTTT. It codes for CASSERGTNNQPQHF.

The chain links TRBV24-1 to TRBJ1-5; 10 positions agree with TRBD1. The CDR3 spans 15 residues. Germline V lookup: CDR1 KGHDR, CDR2 SFDVKD. Trimming removed 2 bases from V and 4 bases from J; junction bases left unmatched: 1. In DNA form, the CDR3 reads TGTGCCACCAGTGATTGGACAGGGGGTAATCAGCCCCAGCATTTT. Residues: CATSDWTGGNQPQHF.

As regards this clonotype: A read error may explain this, as a much larger clone is one base away. This chain links TRBV7-8 with TRBJ1-2; D is ambiguous. CDR1 and CDR2 from the germline V gene are SGHVS and FQNEAQ. The CDR3 extends over 13 amino acids. The V gene lost 8 bases and the J gene lost 7 bases, with 17 bases spanning the gap. The CDR3 sequence is CASGSEVWGGYTF. The CDR3 DNA follows: TGTGCCAGCGGCTCAGAGGTTTGGGGTGGCTACACCTTC.

The chain couples TRBV2 to TRBJ2-4; D gene ambiguous. Trimming stripped 5 bases from V and 1 base from J, with 12 bases between. The CDR3 is 15 residues long. Germline-derived CDR1 and CDR2 are SNHLY and FYNNEI. CDR3: CASSLDVGAKNIQYF. CDR3 DNA: TGTGCCAGCAGTCTGGACGTCGGGGCCAAAAACATTCAGTACTTC.

The chain combines TRBV20-1 with TRBJ1-1; no firm D call. CDR1 is DFQATT and CDR2 is SNEGSKA in the germline V gene (reference sequence). This CDR3 is built from 10 residues. V gave up 6 bases and J gave up 2 bases, with 4 bases separating them. The CDR3 sequence is CSAINTEAFF. The CDR3 coding sequence is TGCAGTGCGATTAACACTGAAGCTTTCTTT.

This clonotype was observed a handful of times. In this CDR3 the conserved last residue, phenylalanine or tryptophan, is missing, so a read error is likely. The chain is built from TRBV2 and TRBJ1-1; D may be TRBD1 (5 bases). The CDR3 length is 12 residues. Germline values: CDR1 SNHLY, CDR2 FYNNEI. Trimming took off 8 bases at V and 4 bases at J, with 11 bases between the two ends. CDR3 region: CASHGGATEAFL. CDR3 in DNA: TGTGCCAGCCACGGAGGGGCCACTGAAGCTTTCCTT.